Below are 8 T cell receptor beta chains sequenced from a single sample in a study of cytomegalovirus exposure and HLA in healthy donors. Only in-frame clones appear in the TCRdb table, and some are missing; sequencing was by immunoSEQ multiplex PCR. The sample yields 250,000 or so clones, less than 90% seen once. Input material: PBMCs. These receptors came from a man between 18 and 35 years old in good health and CMV-seropositive.

The chain carries TRBV18 and TRBJ2-7; 13 nucleotides agree with TRBD2. The germline CDR1 and CDR2 sequences are KGHSH and LQKENI. The V gene end was trimmed by 2 bases and the J gene end by 2 bases; junction bases not matched to a gene: 3. The CDR3 has 16 residues. The CDR3, as DNA: TGTGCCAGCTCACCAGGGACTAGCGGGAACACCTACGAGCAGTACTTC. Translating it yields CASSPGTSGNTYEQYF.

This clone showed up just a few times. Other DNA sequences within the sample encode an identical CDR3. The rearrangement joins TRBV5-1 to TRBJ2-5; tentative D call: TRBD2 (5 bases). The CDR3 has 13 residues. V was clipped by 2 bases and J by 2 bases, with 7 bases between them. Germline lookup yields CDR1 SGHRS and CDR2 YFSETQ. The CDR3 reads CASSLPGQETQYF. CDR3 coding DNA: TGCGCCAGCAGCTTACCGGGACAAGAGACCCAGTACTTC.

This chain connects TRBV4-3 to TRBJ2-1; a possible D gene is TRBD2 (5 bases). CDR1 is LGHNA, CDR2 YSLEER, per germline. The V gene lost 1 base and the J gene lost 4 bases, with 14 bases spanning the gap. The CDR3 is 16 amino acids. The CDR3 region has the DNA TGCGCCAGCAGCCAAGGACTACTCGTCTTATACAATGAGCAGTTCTTC. This sequence encodes CASSQGLLVLYNEQFF.

The V call is TRBV20-1, the J call TRBJ2-7; D remains unclear. The length of the CDR3 is 11 residues. In germline, CDR1 is DFQATT, CDR2 SNEGSKA (reference sequence). The V end lost 6 bases, the J end lost 2 bases, and 8 bases lay between the germline ends. As DNA, the CDR3 is TGCAGTGCCCGAGAGGCCTACGAGCAGTACTTC. Encoded protein: CSAREAYEQYF.

The chain combines TRBV19 with TRBJ1-5; no clear D. Trimming took 5 bases from V and 6 from J, leaving 14 bases between them. CDR3 length: 14 residues. Germline V gene lookup returns CDR1 LNHDA and CDR2 SQIVND (reference sequence). The CDR3 nucleotides are TGTGCCAGTAGTCCTCCGGGGTCCCTTCAGCCCCAGCATTTT. As protein: CASSPPGSLQPQHF. The variable domain in full, completed from reference TRBV19 and TRBJ1-5, reads DGGITQSPKYLFRKEGQNVTLSCEQNLNHDAMYWYRQDPGQGLRLIYYSQIVNDFQKGDIAEGYSVSREKKESFPLTVTSAQKNPTAFYLCASSPPGSLQPQHFGDGTRLSIL.

The V call is TRBV29-1, the J call TRBJ2-3; D unclear. Trimming cost V 6 bases and J 0 bases, with 13 bases left between them. CDR3 length equals 14 residues. The V gene's germline CDR1 is SQVTM and CDR2 ANQGSEA. This chain's CDR3 is CSVLVLGSTDTQYF. In DNA form, the CDR3 reads TGCAGCGTCCTCGTATTGGGTAGCACAGATACGCAGTATTTT.

This clone was counted a single time. The chain links TRBV30 to TRBJ2-1, with 8 bases lining up with TRBD2. Germline V gene lookup returns CDR1 GTSNPN and CDR2 SVGIG (reference sequence). The CDR3 has 14 amino acids. The V gene end was trimmed by 3 bases and the J gene end by 5 bases; junction bases not matched to a gene: 6. Here the CDR3 reads CAWSRLARDNEQFF. The CDR3 DNA sequence: TGTGCCTGGAGCCGACTAGCGCGAGACAATGAGCAGTTCTTC.

The CDR3: CAWSVLASKKRDEQFF. The CDR3 nucleotides read TGTGCCTGGAGTGTATTAGCTAGCAAAAAAAGGGATGAGCAGTTCTTC. V gene TRBV30 combines with J gene TRBJ2-1; tentative D call: TRBD2 (5 bases). Deletions cut 0 bases from V and 8 bases from J, with 20 bases between. Germline V gene sequence: CDR1 GTSNPN, CDR2 SVGIG (reference sequence). This CDR3 contains 16 residues.